What follows are 9 T cell receptor beta chains derived from one specimen sequenced in a study of T cell responses to AZD1222 COVID-19 vaccine. Data came from immunoSEQ multiplex PCR; TCRdb stores just in-frame clones and leaves some out. The top ten clones hold approximately 7.9% of a sample with some 90,000 clones, 80% to 90% of them seen once. The source material was peripheral blood, sampled on day 0 of AZD1222 vaccination. The origin of the receptors is an adult in good health.

This clone was picked up one time. The CDR3 DNA is TGTGCCAGCAGCCTGGGACAGGGGATAGGGAACACTGAAGCTTTCTTT. Translating it yields CASSLGQGIGNTEAFF. The V gene is TRBV16, the J gene TRBJ1-1, with TRBD1 matching over 10 bases. The V segment lost 4 bases and the J segment 1 base; nucleotides outside the gene matches: 6. CDR1 is KGHSY and CDR2 is FQNENV in the germline V gene. The length of the CDR3 is 16 residues.

The gene calls are TRBV9 and TRBJ2-7; unclear D gene. The germline V gene encodes CDR1 SGDLS and CDR2 YYNGEE. The CDR3 sequence is 12 residues long. The DNA for the CDR3 is TGTGTTTGGGGTTCAGGAGACTACGAGCAGTACTTC. Amino acid sequence: CVWGSGDYEQYF.

V is TRBV3-1 (or the pseudogene TRBV3-2) and J is TRBJ1-1; D remains ambiguous. V was cut by 4 bases and J by 3 bases, with 12 bases left in between. The CDR3 loop spans 14 amino acids. Germline-derived CDR1 and CDR2 are LGHDT and YNNKEL (reference sequence). Here the CDR3 reads CASSPAGKDTEAFF. The CDR3 bases are TGTGCCAGCAGCCCCGCCGGGAAGGACACTGAAGCTTTCTTT.

This clone was recorded once. V and J are TRBV4-1 and TRBJ1-3; D call uncertain. This CDR3 is built from 16 residues. The germline CDR1 and CDR2 sequences are MGHRA and YSYEKL. Trimming left V 3 bases short and J 2 bases short, with 14 bases between. DNA of the CDR3: TGCGCCAGCAGCCACCCAGCCAAGCAGGCTGGAAACACCATATATTTT. Its translation is CASSHPAKQAGNTIYF.

The chain links TRBV19 to TRBJ2-2, with TRBD2 matching over 8 bases. V lost 3 bases and J lost 5; bases outside the gene matches: 5. Germline CDR1 LNHDA, CDR2 SQIVND (reference sequence). This CDR3 has 15 residues. CDR3 residues: CASSIGAGETGELFF. The CDR3 coding sequence is TGTGCCAGTAGTATCGGAGCGGGAGAGACCGGGGAGCTGTTTTTT.

The V gene is TRBV2, the J gene TRBJ2-1, with 7 bases that match TRBD2. Looked up from germline, CDR1 is SNHLY and CDR2 is FYNNEI. This CDR3 region has 14 residues. With V trimmed by 7 bases and J by 7 bases, 10 bases remained unmatched. The CDR3 protein is CASTRGGPRNEQFF. The CDR3 bases are TGTGCCAGCACCCGGGGAGGGCCTAGAAATGAGCAGTTCTTC.

The CDR3 DNA sequence: TGTGCCAGCAGTCCGCCGGGACACTCTGAAAAACTGTTTTTT. This codes for CASSPPGHSEKLFF. The V gene is TRBV9, the J gene TRBJ1-4, with D possibly matching TRBD1 (6 bases). Trimming took off 5 bases at V and 7 bases at J, with 15 bases between the two ends. Germline loops: CDR1 SGDLS, CDR2 YYNGEE. The CDR3 has 14 residues.

The chain has TRBV19 and TRBJ1-5; tentatively, D is TRBD1 (5 bases). Germline values: CDR1 LNHDA, CDR2 SQIVND (reference sequence). The CDR3 runs to 15 residues. V shed 1 base and J shed 1 base, with 8 bases lying between them. The CDR3 nucleotides read TGTGCCAGTAGTATAGCCAGGGCCAGCAATCAGCCCCAGCATTTT. Encoded protein: CASSIARASNQPQHF.

This clone occurred a few times. The J gene is TRBJ2-7, the V gene TRBV27, with 12 bases matching TRBD2. Germline CDR1 and CDR2: MNHEY and SMNVEV (reference sequence). The V gene end was trimmed by 3 bases and the J gene end by 6 bases; junction bases not matched to a gene: 6. This CDR3 has 15 amino acids. DNA for the CDR3: TGTGCCAGCAGTTTTTATCTAGCGGGGGGGGGCGAGCAGTACTTC. This translates into CASSFYLAGGGEQYF.